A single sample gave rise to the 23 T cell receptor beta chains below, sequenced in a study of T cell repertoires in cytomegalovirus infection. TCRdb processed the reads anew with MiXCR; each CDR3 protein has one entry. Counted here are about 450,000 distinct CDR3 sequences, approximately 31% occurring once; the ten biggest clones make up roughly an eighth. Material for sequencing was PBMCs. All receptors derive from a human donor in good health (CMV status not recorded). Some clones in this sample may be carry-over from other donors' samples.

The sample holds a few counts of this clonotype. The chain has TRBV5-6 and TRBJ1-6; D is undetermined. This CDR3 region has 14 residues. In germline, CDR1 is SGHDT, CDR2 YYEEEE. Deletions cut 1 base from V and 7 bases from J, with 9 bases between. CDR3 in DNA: TGTGCCAGCAGCTTGTTGGTAGGGAATTCACCCCTCCACTTT. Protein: CASSLLVGNSPLHF.

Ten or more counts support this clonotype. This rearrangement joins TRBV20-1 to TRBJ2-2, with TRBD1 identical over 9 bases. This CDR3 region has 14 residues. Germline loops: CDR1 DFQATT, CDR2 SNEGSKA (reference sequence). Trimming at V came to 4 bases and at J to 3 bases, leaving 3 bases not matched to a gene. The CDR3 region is CSAKTGGDTGELFF. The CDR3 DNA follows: TGCAGTGCTAAGACAGGGGGGGACACCGGGGAGCTGTTTTTT.

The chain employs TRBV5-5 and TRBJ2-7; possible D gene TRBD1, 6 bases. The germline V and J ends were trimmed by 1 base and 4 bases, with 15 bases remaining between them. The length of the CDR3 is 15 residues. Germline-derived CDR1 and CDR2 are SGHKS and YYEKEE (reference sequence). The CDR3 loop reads CASSLTPGTSYEQYF. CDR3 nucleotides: TGTGCCAGCAGCTTGACCCCCGGGACATCATACGAGCAGTACTTC.

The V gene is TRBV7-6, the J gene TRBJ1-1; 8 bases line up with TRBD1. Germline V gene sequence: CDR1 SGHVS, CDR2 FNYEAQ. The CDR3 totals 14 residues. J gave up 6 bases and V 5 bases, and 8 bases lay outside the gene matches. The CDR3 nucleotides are TGTGCCAGCAGCGTCGGACAGGGTAGCTCTGAAGCTTTCTTT. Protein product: CASSVGQGSSEAFF.

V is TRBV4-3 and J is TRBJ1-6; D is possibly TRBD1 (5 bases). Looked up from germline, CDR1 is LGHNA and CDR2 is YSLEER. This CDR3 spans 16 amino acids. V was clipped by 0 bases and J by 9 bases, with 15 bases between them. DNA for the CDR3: TGCGCCAGCAGCCAAGATATAGCAGGGTGGGGTTCACCCCTCCACTTT. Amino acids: CASSQDIAGWGSPLHF.

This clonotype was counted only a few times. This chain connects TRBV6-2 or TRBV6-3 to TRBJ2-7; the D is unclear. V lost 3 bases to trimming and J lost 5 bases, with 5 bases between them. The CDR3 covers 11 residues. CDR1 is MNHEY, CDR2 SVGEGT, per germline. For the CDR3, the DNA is TGTGCCAGCAGTTATTTGGACGAGCAGTACTTC. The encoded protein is CASSYLDEQYF.

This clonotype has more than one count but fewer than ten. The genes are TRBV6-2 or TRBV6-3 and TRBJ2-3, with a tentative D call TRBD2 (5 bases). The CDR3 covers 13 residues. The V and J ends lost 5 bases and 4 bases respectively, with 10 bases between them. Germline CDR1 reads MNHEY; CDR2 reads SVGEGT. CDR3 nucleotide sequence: TGTGCCAGCAGTCTCCTAGCTCCAGATACGCAGTATTTT. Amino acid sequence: CASSLLAPDTQYF.

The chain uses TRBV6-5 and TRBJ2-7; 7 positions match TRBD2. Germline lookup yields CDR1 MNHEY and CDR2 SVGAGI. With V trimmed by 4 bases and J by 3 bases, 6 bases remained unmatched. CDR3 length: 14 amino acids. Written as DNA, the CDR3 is TGTGCCAGCAGTTTCCGGGGAGGGGTCTACGAGCAGTACTTC. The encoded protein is CASSFRGGVYEQYF.

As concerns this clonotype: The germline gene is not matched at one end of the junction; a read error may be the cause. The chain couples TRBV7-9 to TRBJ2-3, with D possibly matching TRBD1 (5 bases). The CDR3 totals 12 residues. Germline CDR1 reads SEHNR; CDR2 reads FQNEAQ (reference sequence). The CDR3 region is CASSPPGPFPLF. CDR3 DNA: TGTGCCAGCAGCCCGCCAGGGCCCTTCCCCCTCTTT.

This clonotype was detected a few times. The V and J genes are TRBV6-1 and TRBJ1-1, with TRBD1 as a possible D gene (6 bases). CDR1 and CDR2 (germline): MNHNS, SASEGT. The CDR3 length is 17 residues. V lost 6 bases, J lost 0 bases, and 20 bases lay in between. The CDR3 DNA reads TGTGCCAGCAGATCTAGACAGGTCACGAGGATGAACACTGAAGCTTTCTTT. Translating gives CASRSRQVTRMNTEAFF.

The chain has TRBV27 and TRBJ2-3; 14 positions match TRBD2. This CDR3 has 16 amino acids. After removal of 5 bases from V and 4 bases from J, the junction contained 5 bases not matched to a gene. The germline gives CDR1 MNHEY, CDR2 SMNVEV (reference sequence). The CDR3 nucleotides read TGTGCCAGCAGTACCCGACTAGCGGGGGGGCCAGATACGCAGTATTTT. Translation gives CASSTRLAGGPDTQYF.

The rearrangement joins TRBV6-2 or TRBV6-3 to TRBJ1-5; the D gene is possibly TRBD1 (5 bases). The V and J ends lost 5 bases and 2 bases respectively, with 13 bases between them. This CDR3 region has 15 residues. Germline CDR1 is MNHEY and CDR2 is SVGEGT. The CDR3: CASSAGGRGNQPQHF. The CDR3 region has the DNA TGTGCCAGCAGTGCCGGGGGAAGGGGCAATCAGCCCCAGCATTTT.

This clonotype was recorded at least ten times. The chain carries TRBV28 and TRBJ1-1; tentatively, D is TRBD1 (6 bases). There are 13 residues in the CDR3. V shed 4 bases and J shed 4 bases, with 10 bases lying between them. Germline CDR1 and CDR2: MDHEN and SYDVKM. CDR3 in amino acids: CASSSQGSTEAFF. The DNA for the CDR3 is TGTGCCAGCAGTTCACAGGGTTCCACTGAAGCTTTCTTT.

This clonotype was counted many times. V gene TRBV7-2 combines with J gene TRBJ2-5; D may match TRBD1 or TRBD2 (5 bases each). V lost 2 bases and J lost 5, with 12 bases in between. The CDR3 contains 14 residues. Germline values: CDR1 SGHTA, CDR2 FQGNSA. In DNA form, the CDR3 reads TGTGCCAGCAGCTTAAAGGGGCGGGTGGAGACCCAGTACTTC. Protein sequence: CASSLKGRVETQYF.

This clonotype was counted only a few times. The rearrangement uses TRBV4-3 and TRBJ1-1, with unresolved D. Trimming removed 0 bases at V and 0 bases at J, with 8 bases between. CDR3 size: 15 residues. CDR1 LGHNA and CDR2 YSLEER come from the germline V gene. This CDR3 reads CASSQEALVNTEAFF. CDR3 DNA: TGCGCCAGCAGCCAAGAAGCCCTGGTGAACACTGAAGCTTTCTTT.

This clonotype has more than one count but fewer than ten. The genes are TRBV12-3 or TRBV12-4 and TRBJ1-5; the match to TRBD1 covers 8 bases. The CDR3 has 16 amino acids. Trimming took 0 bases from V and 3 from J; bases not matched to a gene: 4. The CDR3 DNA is TGTGCCAGCAGTTTAGCAGGGACAGGACTCAATCAGCCCCAGCATTTT. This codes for CASSLAGTGLNQPQHF.

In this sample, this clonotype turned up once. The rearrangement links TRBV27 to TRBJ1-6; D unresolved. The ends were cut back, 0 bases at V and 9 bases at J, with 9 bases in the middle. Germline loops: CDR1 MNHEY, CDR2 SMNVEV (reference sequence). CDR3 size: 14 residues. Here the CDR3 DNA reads TGTGCCAGCAGTTTATCGCCAGTCTTTTCACCCCTCCACTTT. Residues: CASSLSPVFSPLHF.

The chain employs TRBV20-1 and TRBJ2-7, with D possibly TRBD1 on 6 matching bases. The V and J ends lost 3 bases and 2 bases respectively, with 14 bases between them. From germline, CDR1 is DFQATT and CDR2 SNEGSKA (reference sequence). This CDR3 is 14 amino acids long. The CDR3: CSASSTGTAYEQYF. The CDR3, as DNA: TGCAGTGCTAGCTCGACAGGAACCGCCTACGAGCAGTACTTC.

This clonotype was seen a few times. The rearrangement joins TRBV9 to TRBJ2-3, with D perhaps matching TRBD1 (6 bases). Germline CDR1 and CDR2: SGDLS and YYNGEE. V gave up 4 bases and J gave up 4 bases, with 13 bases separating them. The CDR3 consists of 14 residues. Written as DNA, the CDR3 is TGTGCCAGCAGCCCTTTAGGGGGTCCAGATACGCAGTATTTT. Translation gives CASSPLGGPDTQYF.

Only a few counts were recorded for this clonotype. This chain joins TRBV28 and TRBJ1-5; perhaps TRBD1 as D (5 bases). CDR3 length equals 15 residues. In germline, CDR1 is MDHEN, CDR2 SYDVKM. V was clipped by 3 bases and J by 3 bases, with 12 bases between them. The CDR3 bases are TGTGCCAGCAGTTTTCAGCAGGGCGACAATCAGCCCCAGCATTTT. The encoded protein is CASSFQQGDNQPQHF.

This CDR3 reads CASSPGSPPDTQYF. The CDR3 DNA sequence: TGTGCCAGCAGCCCCGGGTCGCCGCCAGATACGCAGTATTTT. This chain uses TRBV12-3 or TRBV12-4 with TRBJ2-3; D is uncertain. Trimming pared 6 bases from V and 4 bases from J, leaving 14 bases between. The CDR3 is 14 residues long.

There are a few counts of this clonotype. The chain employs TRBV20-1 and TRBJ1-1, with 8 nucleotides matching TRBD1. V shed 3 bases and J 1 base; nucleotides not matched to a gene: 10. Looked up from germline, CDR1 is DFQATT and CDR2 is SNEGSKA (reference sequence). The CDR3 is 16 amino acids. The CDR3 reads CSASRGVGTGNTEAFF. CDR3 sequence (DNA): TGCAGTGCTAGTAGAGGGGTCGGGACAGGGAACACTGAAGCTTTCTTT.

CDR3 nucleotides: TGTGCCACCAGTGATCCGACGGGAACCAATGAGCAGTTCTTC. This gives the protein CATSDPTGTNEQFF. The chain joins TRBV24-1 to TRBJ2-1, with D perhaps matching TRBD2 (5 bases). The CDR3 spans 14 residues. The V and J ends lost 3 bases and 6 bases respectively, with 11 bases between them. Germline V gives CDR1 KGHDR, CDR2 SFDVKD.